Presented here are 21 T cell receptor beta chains from one specimen sequenced in a study of blood T cell repertoires in COVID-19. The repertoire was sequenced with immunoSEQ multiplex PCR; TCRdb's copy has only in-frame clones and lacks some. Here the sample spans around 150,000 clones, roughly 81% being singletons. The sample taken for sequencing was peripheral blood. The source of these receptors is a woman aged 55-70 years with COVID-19, enrolled during active disease.

The chain is built from TRBV7-2 and TRBJ1-5; the match to TRBD1 covers 9 bases. The CDR3 totals 17 residues. Trimming at V came to 2 bases and at J to 7 bases, leaving 12 bases not matched to a gene. CDR1 and CDR2 (germline): SGHTA, FQGNSA. CDR3 DNA: TGTGCCAGCAGCTTAACATCACAGGGGGCTTCAGGACAGCCCCAGCATTTT. It encodes CASSLTSQGASGQPQHF.

The chain has TRBV12-5 and TRBJ2-2; D uncertain. V was shortened by 2 bases and J by 4 bases, with 2 bases between the two germline ends. Germline V gene sequence: CDR1 LGHNT, CDR2 FRNRAP. The CDR3 runs 12 residues. The CDR3 nucleotides are TGTGCTAGTGGTTTGCTCACCGGGGAGCTGTTTTTT. It encodes CASGLLTGELFF.

The V call is TRBV24-1, the J call TRBJ1-4; TRBD1 might be the D (6 bases). Trimming cost V 4 bases and J 8 bases, with 16 bases left between them. Germline values: CDR1 KGHDR, CDR2 SFDVKD. This CDR3 region has 15 residues. This CDR3 is CATSDPARGLEKLFF. The DNA for the CDR3 is TGTGCCACCAGTGACCCAGCGCGGGGGCTGGAAAAACTGTTTTTT.

For this clone: Within the sample, other DNA sequences also encode this same CDR3. This chain uses TRBV6-5 with TRBJ1-2; tentative D call: TRBD1 (5 bases). Germline loops: CDR1 MNHEY, CDR2 SVGAGI. The V and J ends lost 0 bases and 4 bases respectively, with 9 bases between them. This CDR3 spans 14 amino acids. The CDR3 loop reads CASSYSGGGYGYTF. CDR3 nucleotides: TGTGCCAGCAGTTACTCGGGGGGTGGCTATGGCTACACCTTC.

The rearrangement links TRBV9 to TRBJ2-1; D is unclear. Per the germline V gene, CDR1 is SGDLS and CDR2 is YYNGEE. Trimming cost V 0 bases and J 0 bases, with 7 bases left between them. CDR3 length equals 15 residues. The chain's CDR3 is CASSVAPRSYNEQFF. Here the CDR3 DNA reads TGTGCCAGCAGCGTAGCCCCCCGCTCCTACAATGAGCAGTTCTTC.

The chain combines TRBV24-1 with TRBJ1-4; possibly TRBD1 for D (6 bases). TRBJ2-2 matches the DNA end more closely, so the J call is doubtful. This CDR3 contains 13 residues. From germline, CDR1 is KGHDR and CDR2 SFDVKD. The CDR3 region is CATSDSGTGELFF. The CDR3 nucleotides read TGTGCCACCAGTGATTCCGGGACAGGGGAGCTGTTTTTT.

This rearrangement joins TRBV5-1 to TRBJ2-7; TRBD2 matches 7 bases. The CDR3 loop spans 15 amino acids. Trimming cost V 0 bases and J 3 bases; bases outside gene matches: 6. Germline CDR1 and CDR2: SGHRS and YFSETQ. In DNA form, the CDR3 reads TGCGCCAGCAGCTTGGTGGCGGGAGAATTCTACGAGCAGTACTTC. Residues: CASSLVAGEFYEQYF.

This clone was seen just once. The V gene is TRBV2, the J gene TRBJ1-1; D is undetermined. The CDR3 is made up of 13 amino acids. V was pared by 6 bases and J by 0 bases, with 8 bases between. The germline gives CDR1 SNHLY, CDR2 FYNNEI. The CDR3 DNA sequence: TGTGCCAGCAGGTATACATTGAACACTGAAGCTTTCTTT. This sequence encodes CASRYTLNTEAFF.

The chain carries TRBV5-1 and TRBJ2-6; possibly TRBD2 for D (5 bases). This CDR3 contains 17 residues. With 0 bases removed from V and 0 bases from J, the gap between germline ends came to 10 bases. CDR1 is SGHRS and CDR2 is YFSETQ in the germline V gene. CDR3 protein: CASSLGQAGSGANVLTF. The CDR3 nucleotides read TGCGCCAGCAGCTTGGGGCAGGCGGGCTCTGGGGCCAACGTCCTGACTTTC.

The gene calls are TRBV19 and TRBJ2-5; weak D call: TRBD1 (6 bases). V lost 9 bases and J 2 bases, leaving 13 bases between the germline ends. The CDR3 consists of 13 residues. Germline V gives CDR1 LNHDA, CDR2 SQIVND (reference sequence). CDR3 nucleotide sequence: TGTGCCAGCAAAAGGACAGTTCAAGAGACCCAGTACTTC. Encoded protein: CASKRTVQETQYF.

This clone was seen more than once but under ten times. V usage is TRBV5-5 and J usage is TRBJ1-1, with TRBD1 matching over 10 bases. The CDR3 loop spans 15 amino acids. Germline V CDR1 and CDR2: SGHKS, YYEKEE (reference sequence). With V trimmed by 1 base and J by 5 bases, 5 bases remained unmatched. In DNA form, the CDR3 reads TGTGCCAGCAGCTTGTCGGACAGGGGGTGGACTGAAGCTTTCTTT. Translating it yields CASSLSDRGWTEAFF.

The chain has TRBV5-1 and TRBJ2-2, with a weak D call TRBD1 (5 bases). The germline gives CDR1 SGHRS, CDR2 YFSETQ. This CDR3 has 14 amino acids. With 7 bases removed from V and 2 bases from J, the gap between germline ends came to 12 bases. The CDR3 DNA sequence: TGCGCCAGCGGCCGTGACAGAAACACCGGGGAGCTGTTTTTT. Translation: CASGRDRNTGELFF.

This clone showed up just once. This chain connects TRBV5-1 to TRBJ2-5, with 13 bases fitting TRBD2. The ends lost 5 bases at V and 9 bases at J; junction bases unmatched: 13. This CDR3 is 16 amino acids long. Per the germline V gene, CDR1 is SGHRS and CDR2 is YFSETQ. CDR3 DNA: TGCGCCAGCAGGGGACTAGCGGGGCCGGTAACCGGGGCCCAGTACTTC. Its translation is CASRGLAGPVTGAQYF.

This rearrangement joins TRBV18 to TRBJ2-6; 7 bases align to TRBD1. The V segment lost 1 base and the J segment 2 bases; nucleotides outside the gene matches: 5. Germline V lookup: CDR1 KGHSH, CDR2 LQKENI. The CDR3 is 17 amino acids. The CDR3 loop is CASSPRTGSTGANVLTF. In DNA, the CDR3 is TGTGCCAGCTCACCACGGACAGGAAGCACTGGGGCCAACGTCCTGACTTTC.

The V gene is TRBV25-1, the J gene TRBJ1-2, with D uncertain. CDR3 length: 14 residues. The V and J ends lost 1 base and 2 bases respectively, with 8 bases between them. CDR1 MGHDK and CDR2 SYGVNS come from the germline V gene. For the CDR3, the DNA is TGTGCCAGCAGTGAATCAAAAGCCAACTATGGCTACACCTTC. It codes for CASSESKANYGYTF.

The CDR3 DNA reads TGTGCCAGTAGTATAGCCTCAGGTGGCTACACCTTC. Translated, it gives CASSIASGGYTF. This sequence joins TRBV19 and TRBJ1-2; D gene uncertain. Deletions cut 1 base from V and 7 bases from J, with 7 bases between. Germline lookup yields CDR1 LNHDA and CDR2 SQIVND (reference sequence). The CDR3 has 12 residues.

This chain connects TRBV6-4 to TRBJ1-1; D perhaps matches TRBD1 (5 bases). The CDR3 has 14 residues. Per germline, CDR1 MRHNA and CDR2 SNTAGT. V shed 3 bases and J shed 4 bases, with 12 bases lying between them. The CDR3 nucleotides read TGTGCCAGCAGTGAGAAGGGGTCGGGCACTGAAGCTTTCTTT. Encoded protein: CASSEKGSGTEAFF.

J is TRBJ1-5 and V is TRBV7-2; the match to TRBD1 covers 7 bases. There are 14 residues in the CDR3. Unmatched junction bases numbered 7, after V lost 5 bases and J lost 6 bases. Germline V CDR1 and CDR2: SGHTA, FQGNSA. CDR3 DNA sequence: TGTGCCAGCAGCCCTTGGGCAGGGGGTCAGCCCCAGCATTTT. It encodes CASSPWAGGQPQHF.

With regard to this clone: The junction shows a germline mismatch at one end, possibly a read error. In nucleotides, the CDR3 is TGTGCTAGCAGCTCGGGGGACAATGAGCAGTTCTTC. Protein product: CASSSGDNEQFF. The chain employs TRBV7-7 and TRBJ2-1; the D gene is possibly TRBD2 (6 bases). The CDR3 has 12 residues. The germline CDR1 and CDR2 sequences are SSHAT and FNYEAQ (reference sequence).

The V call is TRBV19, the J call TRBJ1-6, with D perhaps TRBD1 (5 bases). Looked up from germline, CDR1 is LNHDA and CDR2 is SQIVND (reference sequence). Trimming cost V 6 bases and J 5 bases, with 11 bases left between them. This CDR3 spans 14 amino acids. CDR3: CASSPDSNNSPLHF. For the CDR3, the DNA is TGTGCCAGTAGCCCCGACAGCAATAATTCACCCCTCCACTTT. The full variable domain, with the rest looked up from reference TRBV19 and TRBJ1-6, is DGGITQSPKYLFRKEGQNVTLSCEQNLNHDAMYWYRQDPGQGLRLIYYSQIVNDFQKGDIAEGYSVSREKKESFPLTVTSAQKNPTAFYLCASSPDSNNSPLHFGNGTRLTVT.

V usage is TRBV12-3 or TRBV12-4 and J usage is TRBJ2-1, with D hard to call. CDR3 size: 12 residues. V was shortened by 6 bases and J by 7 bases, with 10 bases between the two germline ends. The CDR3 DNA follows: TGTGCCAGCAGGGCCATCCTGAATGAGCAGTTCTTC. Protein: CASRAILNEQFF.